These 21 T cell receptor beta chains share one sample of origin, sequenced in a study of blood T cell repertoires in COVID-19. Sequencing used immunoSEQ multiplex PCR; TCRdb keeps in-frame clones, though not all of them. This table holds 400,000 to 450,000 clones, approximately 89% found once. Sequences were obtained from peripheral blood. The receptor source for this set is a woman aged 35 to 49 with COVID-19, enrolled during active disease.

CDR3 amino acids: CASSVAGGGAGNTEAFF. The CDR3 coding sequence is TGTGCCAGCAGCGTAGCGGGGGGGGGCGCCGGGAACACTGAAGCTTTCTTT. This chain uses TRBV9 with TRBJ1-1; the D gene is possibly TRBD1 (6 bases). CDR1 and CDR2 from the germline V gene are SGDLS and YYNGEE. The CDR3 extends over 17 amino acids. V lost 0 bases and J lost 1, with 16 bases in between.

The chain has TRBV19 and TRBJ1-2; 7 positions agree with TRBD1. This CDR3 is built from 17 residues. V trimming: 5 bases; J trimming: 2 bases; junction bases outside the gene matches: 14. Germline CDR1 reads LNHDA; CDR2 reads SQIVND (reference sequence). CDR3 in DNA: TGTGCCAGTAGTTCGCCCCTTAATCCGGGACAGAACTATGGCTACACCTTC. It translates to CASSSPLNPGQNYGYTF.

The chain uses TRBV30 and TRBJ2-3, with 8 bases that match TRBD2. Unmatched junction bases numbered 3, after V lost 2 bases and J lost 2 bases. The CDR3 runs to 14 residues. Germline assignment: CDR1 GTSNPN and CDR2 SVGIG (reference sequence). In DNA form, the CDR3 reads TGTGCCTGGAGTTTAGCGGGACACACAGATACGCAGTATTTT. The encoded protein is CAWSLAGHTDTQYF.

A single count supports this clone. CDR3 protein: CASSRDAWGGNYGYTF. Written as DNA, the CDR3 is TGTGCCAGCAGTCGGGATGCATGGGGGGGAAACTATGGCTACACCTTC. This rearrangement joins TRBV28 to TRBJ1-2; tentative D call: TRBD1 (5 bases). Trimming pared 5 bases from V and 2 bases from J, leaving 18 bases between. Germline V lookup: CDR1 MDHEN, CDR2 SYDVKM. This CDR3 spans 16 amino acids.

On this clone itself: This same CDR3 is encoded by further DNA sequences in the sample. J is TRBJ1-1 and V is TRBV30, with D unclear. V lost 3 bases to trimming and J lost 0 bases, with 8 bases between them. There are 13 residues in the CDR3. Germline CDR1 and CDR2: GTSNPN and SVGIG (reference sequence). CDR3 DNA sequence: TGTGCCTGGAGCCCGGGTTTGAACACTGAAGCTTTCTTT. This encodes CAWSPGLNTEAFF.

The rearrangement joins TRBV5-1 to TRBJ2-7, with 7 nucleotides matching TRBD2. The CDR3 has 16 amino acids. V lost 4 bases to trimming and J lost 1 base; unmatched junction nucleotides: 11. Per the germline V gene, CDR1 is SGHRS and CDR2 is YFSETQ. CDR3 in amino acids: CASSPSGGSASYEQYF. The CDR3, as DNA: TGCGCCAGCAGCCCATCCGGGGGGAGTGCTTCCTACGAGCAGTACTTC. Full variable domain (rest looked up from reference TRBV5-1 and TRBJ2-7): KAGVTQTPRYLIKTRGQQVTLSCSPISGHRSVSWYQQTPGQGLQFLFEYFSETQRNKGNFPGRFSGRQFSNSRSEMNVSTLELGDSALYLCASSPSGGSASYEQYFGPGTRLTVT.

The chain is built from TRBV2 and TRBJ1-3; 7 nucleotides align to TRBD1. J gave up 4 bases and V 6 bases, and 3 bases lay outside the gene matches. This CDR3 spans 13 amino acids. Germline CDR1 and CDR2: SNHLY and FYNNEI. CDR3 nucleotides: TGTGCCAGCAGGACAGGGTACGGAAACACCATATATTTT. This gives the protein CASRTGYGNTIYF.

This chain joins TRBV3-1 (or the pseudogene TRBV3-2) and TRBJ2-6; D is unclear. Trimming removed 1 base from V and 2 bases from J, with 3 bases in between. In germline, CDR1 is LGHDT, CDR2 YNNKEL (reference sequence). CDR3 length: 14 residues. The CDR3 DNA reads TGTGCCAGCAGCCAAGTAGCTGGGGCCAACGTCCTGACTTTC. Translated: CASSQVAGANVLTF.

The V gene is TRBV10-3, the J gene TRBJ1-6; tentatively, D is TRBD1 (5 bases). This CDR3 comprises 15 residues. V lost 6 bases and J lost 6, with 15 bases in between. The germline V gene encodes CDR1 ENHRY and CDR2 SYGVKD. In nucleotides, the CDR3 is TGTGCCATCAGAGATACGGACACCTCTAATTCACCCCTCCACTTT. The encoded protein is CAIRDTDTSNSPLHF.

A few counts support this clone. Its ends do not fully match the called genes, so a read error is possible. The chain employs TRBV7-7 and TRBJ2-1; maybe TRBD2 (6 bases). CDR3 length: 16 amino acids. The germline V gene encodes CDR1 SSHAT and CDR2 FNYEAQ (reference sequence). The CDR3 coding sequence is TGTGCTAGCAGCTTCCGGCGGGGAAAACCCTACAATGAGCAGTTCTTC. Its protein product is CASSFRRGKPYNEQFF.

Note on this clone: Germline is not matched at one junction end, which may reflect a read error. This chain joins TRBV7-7 and TRBJ2-2; TRBD2 aligns across 7 bases. This CDR3 comprises 17 residues. The germline V gene has CDR1 SSHAT and CDR2 FNYEAQ (reference sequence). CDR3 region: CASSLSRPGGYTGELFF. CDR3 coding DNA: TGTGCTAGCAGCCTAAGTCGGCCGGGAGGTTACACCGGGGAGCTGTTTTTT.

The chain joins TRBV7-9 to TRBJ2-7, with 7 bases matching TRBD1. V dropped 1 base and J dropped 0; count of bases not matched to a gene: 12. Per the germline V gene, CDR1 is SEHNR and CDR2 is FQNEAQ (reference sequence). CDR3 length: 18 amino acids. CDR3 nucleotide sequence: TGTGCCAGCAGCTTAGGGGTCCCAGGGGGTATCCTCTCCTACGAGCAGTACTTC. Translation: CASSLGVPGGILSYEQYF.

The rearrangement joins TRBV3-1 (or the pseudogene TRBV3-2) to TRBJ1-2; 8 bases line up with TRBD1. Trimming took 5 bases from V and 8 from J; bases not matched to a gene: 16. The length of the CDR3 is 16 residues. Germline CDR1 is LGHDT and CDR2 is YNNKEL (reference sequence). Here the CDR3 reads CASSSLMGQAGRGYTF. The CDR3 DNA reads as TGTGCCAGCAGCTCCCTCATGGGACAGGCTGGAAGGGGCTACACCTTC.

The rearrangement links TRBV6-5 to TRBJ1-5; D not resolved. Between the trimmed V and J ends, which lost 5 bases and 2 bases, there was a span of 10 bases. Germline V gene data show CDR1 as MNHEY and CDR2 as SVGAGI. The CDR3 has 14 residues. Here the CDR3 DNA reads TGTGCCAGCAGTACTGGGCGAGGCAATCAGCCCCAGCATTTT. Translating gives CASSTGRGNQPQHF.

This clone has a handful of counts. The chain recombines TRBV7-8 with TRBJ1-2; 9 bases match TRBD1. CDR3 size: 16 residues. After removal of 2 bases from V and 6 bases from J, the junction contained 10 bases not matched to a gene. Germline V gene lookup returns CDR1 SGHVS and CDR2 FQNEAQ. The CDR3 region is CASSLYMGQGLNGYTF. The CDR3 DNA reads TGTGCCAGCAGCTTATATATGGGACAGGGTCTAAATGGCTACACCTTC.

The chain recombines TRBV9 with TRBJ1-3; 7 bases match TRBD1. The CDR3 totals 14 residues. V shed 4 bases, J shed 5 bases, and the junction held 6 bases outside the gene matches. Germline CDR1 reads SGDLS; CDR2 reads YYNGEE. In nucleotides, the CDR3 is TGTGCCAGCAGCCCCGGGGACAGCAGAAACACCATATATTTT. Translated: CASSPGDSRNTIYF.

Turning to this clone: Other DNA sequences within the sample encode an identical CDR3. The chain has TRBV3-1 (or the pseudogene TRBV3-2) and TRBJ2-7; weak D call: TRBD2 (5 bases). Trimming cost V 4 bases and J 6 bases, with 19 bases left between them. The germline V gene has CDR1 LGHDT and CDR2 YNNKEL (reference sequence). CDR3 length: 15 residues. The CDR3: CASSPPLGGQSEQYF. Written as DNA, the CDR3 is TGTGCCAGCAGCCCCCCCTTGGGCGGGCAAAGCGAGCAGTACTTC.

The rearrangement links TRBV9 to TRBJ1-1; no firm D call. Trimming took off 0 bases at V and 3 bases at J, with 9 bases between the two ends. The CDR3 runs to 14 residues. Germline CDR1 and CDR2: SGDLS and YYNGEE. Here the CDR3 reads CASSVVSGHTEAFF. CDR3 bases: TGTGCCAGCAGCGTAGTTAGCGGACACACTGAAGCTTTCTTT.

The chain couples TRBV5-4 to TRBJ2-1; TRBD1 aligns across 9 bases. The CDR3 is 18 residues long. Germline CDR1 and CDR2: SGHNT and YYREEE (reference sequence). The V segment lost 4 bases and the J segment 0 bases; nucleotides outside the gene matches: 11. The CDR3 here is CASSLWGGQGGSYNEQFF. CDR3 DNA: TGTGCCAGCAGCCTGTGGGGGGGACAGGGTGGCTCCTACAATGAGCAGTTCTTC. The full variable domain, rest sourced from reference TRBV5-4 and TRBJ2-1, is ETGVTQSPTHLIKTRGQQVTLRCSSQSGHNTVSWYQQALGQGPQFIFQYYREEENGRGNFPPRFSGLQFPNYSSELNVNALELDDSALYLCASSLWGGQGGSYNEQFFGPGTRLTVL.

V is TRBV28 and J is TRBJ2-1, with 7 bases identical to TRBD1. V lost 6 bases to trimming and J lost 4 bases; unmatched junction nucleotides: 9. The CDR3 totals 15 residues. CDR1 is MDHEN and CDR2 is SYDVKM in the germline V gene. CDR3 sequence: CASSQIQGVYNEQFF. For the CDR3, the DNA is TGTGCCAGCAGCCAAATCCAGGGGGTGTACAATGAGCAGTTCTTC.

The chain links TRBV3-1 (or the pseudogene TRBV3-2) to TRBJ2-7, with 8 bases identical to TRBD1. Germline V lookup: CDR1 LGHDT, CDR2 YNNKEL (reference sequence). Unmatched junction bases numbered 5, after V lost 4 bases and J lost 0 bases. This CDR3 has 15 residues. CDR3 sequence reads: CASSPGTGPSYEQYF. In DNA form, the CDR3 reads TGTGCCAGCAGCCCGGGGACAGGACCCTCCTACGAGCAGTACTTC.